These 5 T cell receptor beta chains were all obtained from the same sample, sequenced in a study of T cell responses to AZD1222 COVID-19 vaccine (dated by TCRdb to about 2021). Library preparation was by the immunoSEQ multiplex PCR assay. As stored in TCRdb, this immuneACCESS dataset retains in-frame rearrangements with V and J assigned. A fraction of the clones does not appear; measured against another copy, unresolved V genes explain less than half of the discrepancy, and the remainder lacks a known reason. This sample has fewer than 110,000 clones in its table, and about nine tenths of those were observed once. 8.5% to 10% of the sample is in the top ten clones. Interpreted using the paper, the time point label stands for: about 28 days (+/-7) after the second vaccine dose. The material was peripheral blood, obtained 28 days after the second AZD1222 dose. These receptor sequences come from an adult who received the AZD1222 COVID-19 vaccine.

The CDR3 DNA follows: TGTGCCAGCAGCCCCCACCTGGGGGGTACCACGGGGAACACTGAAGCTTTCTTT. Encoded protein: CASSPHLGGTTGNTEAFF. V and J are TRBV11-2 and TRBJ1-1; weak D call: TRBD1 (5 bases). V was cut by 5 bases and J by 1 base, with 23 bases left in between. CDR3 length: 18 amino acids. Germline V gene data show CDR1 as SGHAT and CDR2 as FQNNGV.

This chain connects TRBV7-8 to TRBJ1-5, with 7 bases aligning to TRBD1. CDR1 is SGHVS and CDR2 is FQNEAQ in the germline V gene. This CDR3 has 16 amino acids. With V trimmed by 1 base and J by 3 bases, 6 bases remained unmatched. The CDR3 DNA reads TGTGCCAGCAGCTTAGGGGCCGGGACAGTCAATCAGCCCCAGCATTTT. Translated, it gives CASSLGAGTVNQPQHF.

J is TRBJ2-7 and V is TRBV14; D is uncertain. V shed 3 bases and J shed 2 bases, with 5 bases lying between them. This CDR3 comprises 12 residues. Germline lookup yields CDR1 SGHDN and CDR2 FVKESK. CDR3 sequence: CASSHRAYEQYF. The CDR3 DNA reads TGTGCCAGCAGCCATCGGGCCTACGAGCAGTACTTC.

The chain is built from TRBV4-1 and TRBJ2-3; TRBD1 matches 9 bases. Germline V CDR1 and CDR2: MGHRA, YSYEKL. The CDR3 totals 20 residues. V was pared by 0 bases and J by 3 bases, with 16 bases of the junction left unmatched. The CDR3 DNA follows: TGCGCCAGCAGCCAAGACCAGGGAGGGACAGGGATAATGAAGACAGATACGCAGTATTTT. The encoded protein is CASSQDQGGTGIMKTDTQYF.

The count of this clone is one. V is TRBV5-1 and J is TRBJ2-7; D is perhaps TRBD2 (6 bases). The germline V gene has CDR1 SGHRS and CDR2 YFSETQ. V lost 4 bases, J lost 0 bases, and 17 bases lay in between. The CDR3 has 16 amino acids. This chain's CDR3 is CASSPVGRESSYEQYF. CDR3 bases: TGCGCCAGCAGCCCCGTGGGCCGGGAGAGCTCCTACGAGCAGTACTTC.